This section outlines one TCR beta chain sequence together with its context. Its antigen is not identified. This specimen belongs to a study of T cell responses to AZD1222 COVID-19 vaccine. Study results and limitations: Donors, mostly white British, included more females; clonal diversity was possibly underestimated. There were repertoire samples only from the period after the peak T cell response. Epitopes outside B.1.351 and B.1.1.7 mutated regions reportedly drew nearly half of spike TCRs. Spike-wide coverage was observed for vaccine-associated CD4 TCRs, with dominant responses at 160-218 and 743-854.

Only in-frame clones appear in the TCRdb table, and some are missing; sequencing was by immunoSEQ multiplex PCR. The sample shows around 99,000 clones, approximately 91% of them seen only once. This sequence was found in an adult in good health. The source material was peripheral blood, sampled on day 0 of AZD1222 vaccination.

CDR3 residues: CASSYRGGEAFF. The CDR3 DNA reads as TGTGCCAGCAGCTACAGGGGGGGTGAAGCTTTCTTT. The genes are TRBV6-5 and TRBJ1-1, with TRBD1 matching 8 bases. In germline, CDR1 is MNHEY, CDR2 SVGAGI. This CDR3 contains 12 residues. V lost 6 bases, J lost 7 bases, and 4 bases stayed unmatched.